Below are 15 T cell receptor beta chains sequenced from a single sample in a study of response to subunit inactivated influenza vaccine. TCRdb reprocessed the RT-PCR reads with MiXCR, giving one entry per CDR3 protein. The sample has about 610,000 distinct CDR3 sequences; around 15% are singletons. Sequences were derived from PBMCs from blood, sampled about 12 days after vaccination. The receptors originated from a man between 45 and 60 years old who received an inactivated influenza vaccine.

This chain uses TRBV7-8 with TRBJ2-1, with TRBD2 matching 10 bases. Germline CDR1 reads SGHVS; CDR2 reads FQNEAQ. The CDR3 extends over 15 amino acids. With 1 base clipped from V and 9 bases from J, the junction kept 6 bases outside the gene matches. CDR3 nucleotides: TGTGCCAGCAGCTTAGAGACTAGCGGGTTTGGTGAGCAGTTCTTC. Protein sequence: CASSLETSGFGEQFF. The full variable domain, with the rest looked up from reference TRBV7-8 and TRBJ2-1, is GAGVSQSPRYKVAKRGQDVALRCDPISGHVSLFWYQQALGQGPEFLTYFQNEAQLDKSGLPSDRFFAERPEGSVSTLKIQRTQQEDSAVYLCASSLETSGFGEQFFGPGTRLTVL.

This clonotype was seen a few times. This chain links TRBV15 with TRBJ2-7, with D perhaps matching TRBD1 (6 bases). Germline V gives CDR1 LNHNV, CDR2 YYDKDF (reference sequence). Trimming cost V 4 bases and J 7 bases, with 11 bases left between them. This CDR3 has 12 amino acids. CDR3 in amino acids: CATSNRVGEQYF. The CDR3 nucleotides are TGTGCCACCAGCAACAGGGTTGGAGAGCAGTACTTC.

This clonotype showed up just a few times. The chain carries TRBV11-1 and TRBJ2-1, with D possibly TRBD2 on 6 matching bases. Per germline, CDR1 SGHAT and CDR2 FQDESV (reference sequence). The CDR3 extends over 19 amino acids. Trimming removed 5 bases from V and 4 bases from J, with 27 bases in between. The chain's CDR3 is CASSPFGRLAPTRYNEQFF. The CDR3 DNA follows: TGTGCCAGCAGCCCCTTCGGTCGGCTAGCGCCTACCAGGTACAATGAGCAGTTCTTC.

This clonotype was counted only a few times. The genes are TRBV3-1 and TRBJ2-1; no definite D call. Trimming pared 1 base from V and 2 bases from J, leaving 9 bases between. The CDR3 covers 15 residues. The germline CDR1 and CDR2 sequences are LGHDT and YNNKEL (reference sequence). Written as DNA, the CDR3 is TGTGCCAGCAGCCAAGGGACCGCGACCTACAATGAGCAGTTCTTC. Its translation: CASSQGTATYNEQFF.

This clonotype was picked up many times. The chain combines TRBV15 with TRBJ2-5, with 7 bases identical to TRBD2. V shed 0 bases and J 5 bases; nucleotides not matched to a gene: 15. Per germline, CDR1 LNHNV and CDR2 YYDKDF (reference sequence). This CDR3 region has 18 residues. CDR3 amino acids: CATSRDGALADWSETQYF. The CDR3, as DNA: TGTGCCACCAGCAGAGATGGGGCTCTAGCGGACTGGAGTGAGACCCAGTACTTC.

This clonotype was recorded a few times. This chain joins TRBV12-3 or TRBV12-4 and TRBJ2-1; 10 nucleotides match TRBD2. The trim removed 5 bases at V and 8 bases at J, leaving 6 bases unmatched. This CDR3 is built from 14 residues. Here the CDR3 DNA reads TGTGCCAGCAGTGAGCGGGGGGGGATCGATGAGCAGTTCTTC. Its translation: CASSERGGIDEQFF.

This chain uses TRBV4-1 with TRBJ2-7; 9 bases match TRBD2. This CDR3 spans 16 amino acids. V shed 1 base and J 6 bases; nucleotides not matched to a gene: 10. The germline gives CDR1 MGHRA, CDR2 YSYEKL. The CDR3 region has the DNA TGCGCCAGCAGCCAAGGGGCCGGCGGGGGGGCAGGCGAGCAGTACTTC. Protein product: CASSQGAGGGAGEQYF.

Comments on this clonotype: The junction and the germline gene differ at one end; a read error may be behind it. J is TRBJ1-3 and V is TRBV15; D possibly corresponds to TRBD1 (5 bases). The CDR3 contains 16 residues. Germline loops: CDR1 LNHNV, CDR2 YYDKDF (reference sequence). CDR3 DNA: TGTGCCTCCAGCAGGCCGGGACGCCACTCTGGAAACACCATATATTTT. Encoded protein: CASSRPGRHSGNTIYF.

The chain uses TRBV7-9 and TRBJ1-4, with D maybe TRBD1 (5 bases). The CDR3 is 15 residues long. The ends were cut back, 7 bases at V and 6 bases at J, with 18 bases in the middle. Germline CDR1 reads SEHNR; CDR2 reads FQNEAQ (reference sequence). In DNA form, the CDR3 reads TGTGCCAGCAACGTCTTCGGGGGTAGTGATGAAAAACTGTTTTTT. Translation gives CASNVFGGSDEKLFF. The complete variable domain, with remaining parts taken from reference TRBV7-9 and TRBJ1-4, reads DTGVSQNPRHKITKRGQNVTFRCDPISEHNRLYWYRQTLGQGPEFLTYFQNEAQLEKSRLLSDRFSAERPKGSFSTLEIQRTEQGDSAMYLCASNVFGGSDEKLFFGSGTQLSVL.

Only a few counts were recorded for this clonotype. The J gene is TRBJ2-1, the V gene TRBV12-3 or TRBV12-4; TRBD2 agrees at 9 bases. This CDR3 comprises 16 residues. Trimming cost V 0 bases and J 5 bases; bases outside gene matches: 5. The CDR3 loop is CASSLALAGLDNEQFF. Written as DNA, the CDR3 is TGTGCCAGCAGTTTAGCTCTAGCGGGACTAGACAATGAGCAGTTCTTC.

The chain joins TRBV5-5 to TRBJ1-4, with no clear D. Germline V gene data show CDR1 as SGHKS and CDR2 as YYEKEE (reference sequence). The CDR3 sequence is 15 residues long. The V and J ends lost 4 bases and 0 bases respectively, with 10 bases between them. CDR3 residues: CASSPKYATNEKLFF. The CDR3 nucleotides read TGTGCCAGCAGCCCCAAATATGCAACTAATGAAAAACTGTTTTTT.

This clonotype was found a few times. The V call is TRBV7-9, the J call TRBJ2-3; TRBD2 aligns across 8 bases. The CDR3 runs to 15 residues. CDR1 and CDR2 (germline): SEHNR, FQNEAQ (reference sequence). Trimming removed 2 bases from V and 6 bases from J; junction bases left unmatched: 7. CDR3 residues: CASSLLAGGLDTQYF. The CDR3 DNA sequence: TGTGCCAGCAGCTTATTGGCGGGAGGTCTGGATACGCAGTATTTT.

The sample holds a few counts of this clonotype. The rearrangement links TRBV7-2 to TRBJ1-1; D unclear. The CDR3 consists of 13 residues. Germline V gene lookup returns CDR1 SGHTA and CDR2 FQGNSA. The ends were cut back, 2 bases at V and 6 bases at J, with 10 bases in the middle. CDR3: CASSLPGPSEAFF. CDR3 coding DNA: TGTGCCAGCAGCTTACCCGGCCCGTCTGAAGCTTTCTTT.

This clonotype occurred many times. The chain carries TRBV12-3 or TRBV12-4 and TRBJ1-1; possible D gene TRBD1, 5 bases. The CDR3 runs to 15 residues. Trimming took 3 bases from V and 1 from J, leaving 12 bases between them. The CDR3 region is CASSFKGRPNTEAFF. CDR3 DNA: TGTGCCAGCAGTTTTAAGGGACGACCGAACACTGAAGCTTTCTTT.

The rearrangement joins TRBV28 to TRBJ2-7; TRBD1 matches 8 bases. J gave up 6 bases and V 9 bases, and 10 bases lay outside the gene matches. This CDR3 has 13 amino acids. Germline V gene sequence: CDR1 MDHEN, CDR2 SYDVKM. Written as DNA, the CDR3 is TGTGCCAGTTCGTTTGGACAGGGTGGCGAGCAGTACTTC. Amino acid sequence: CASSFGQGGEQYF.